The source of this TCR beta chain is a study of blood T cells in healthy people across ages. General study findings and limits: A strong correlation between TCR beta diversity and naive T cell percentage was seen.

It was with a sample-barcoded 5' primer and a J-beta primer mix that a second PCR of about 7 to 12 cycles was run. TCRdb used MiXCR to reprocess the 5' RACE reads, holding one entry per CDR3 protein. The repertoire holds some 790,000 distinct CDR3 sequences, with about 28% as singletons. All donors came from Russia, were Caucasian and healthy, and spanned ages roughly 6 to 95. This clonotype was counted only a few times. Its antigen is not known. Sequencing used blood. The sequence came from a woman older than 75 in good health.

CDR3 sequence: CASSLVAGYGELFF. The CDR3 DNA is TGTGCCAGCAGCTTAGTGGCGGGTTACGGGGAGCTGTTTTTT. The gene calls are TRBV7-9 and TRBJ2-2; D is possibly TRBD2 (5 bases). There are 14 residues in the CDR3. V lost 1 base and J lost 7, with 10 bases in between. Per the germline V gene, CDR1 is SEHNR and CDR2 is FQNEAQ (reference sequence). Combining the CDR3 with reference TRBV7-9 and TRBJ2-2 gives the whole variable domain DTGVSQNPRHKITKRGQNVTFRCDPISEHNRLYWYRQTLGQGPEFLTYFQNEAQLEKSRLLSDRFSAERPKGSFSTLEIQRTEQGDSAMYLCASSLVAGYGELFFGEGSRLTVL.